This entry lists 21 T cell receptor beta chains sequenced from one sample in a study of cytomegalovirus exposure and HLA in healthy donors. Method: immunoSEQ multiplex PCR; TCRdb's copy keeps in-frame clones and lacks some. The repertoire holds 150,000 to 200,000 clones, with under 95% as singletons. The sample taken for sequencing was PBMCs. These receptors were obtained from a woman younger than 30 in good health and CMV-seropositive.

Only one count was recorded for this clone. This chain uses TRBV7-3 with TRBJ2-2; 7 nucleotides agree with TRBD1. With V trimmed by 4 bases and J by 3 bases, 5 bases remained unmatched. This CDR3 has 15 amino acids. From germline, CDR1 is SGHTA and CDR2 FQGTGA. The CDR3 loop is CASSSRQGYTGELFF. The CDR3 DNA reads as TGTGCCAGCAGCTCCCGACAGGGTTACACCGGGGAGCTGTTTTTT.

The chain couples TRBV6-1 to TRBJ1-3, with 7 bases lining up with TRBD1. V gave up 3 bases and J gave up 4 bases; unmatched junction bases: 0. CDR1 and CDR2 (germline): MNHNS, SASEGT. CDR3 length: 13 amino acids. CDR3 bases: TGTGCCAGCAGTGAGGGACAGGGAAACACCATATATTTT. It codes for CASSEGQGNTIYF.

The chain uses TRBV27 and TRBJ2-1; TRBD1 aligns across 7 bases. Germline V gives CDR1 MNHEY, CDR2 SMNVEV (reference sequence). The length of the CDR3 is 13 residues. The trim removed 5 bases at V and 15 bases at J, leaving 13 bases unmatched. Here the CDR3 reads CASSGGKDRVPFF. CDR3 sequence (DNA): TGTGCCAGCAGTGGGGGTAAAGACAGGGTGCCGTTCTTC.

The V call is TRBV25-1, the J call TRBJ1-2; D perhaps matches TRBD1 (5 bases). V dropped 10 bases and J dropped 7 bases, with 10 bases sitting between them. This CDR3 region has 10 residues. The germline V gene has CDR1 MGHDK and CDR2 SYGVNS. The CDR3 DNA reads as TGTGCCACCGGCGGGGGTGGCTACACCTTC. Translated, it gives CATGGGGYTF.

V gene TRBV5-6 combines with J gene TRBJ1-4; D remains ambiguous. The CDR3 contains 14 residues. Germline CDR1 and CDR2: SGHDT and YYEEEE. Trimming removed 0 bases at V and 5 bases at J, with 8 bases between. The CDR3 protein is CASSLGTVNEKLFF. CDR3 nucleotide sequence: TGTGCCAGCAGCTTGGGAACAGTGAATGAAAAACTGTTTTTT. Full variable domain (rest looked up from reference TRBV5-6 and TRBJ1-4): DAGVTQSPTHLIKTRGQQVTLRCSPKSGHDTVSWYQQALGQGPQFIFQYYEEEERQRGNFPDRFSGHQFPNYSSELNVNALLLGDSALYLCASSLGTVNEKLFFGSGTQLSVL.

V gene TRBV9 combines with J gene TRBJ1-2; 7 bases map to TRBD1. CDR3 length: 14 residues. The germline V gene has CDR1 SGDLS and CDR2 YYNGEE. V dropped 4 bases and J dropped 1; count of bases not matched to a gene: 4. The CDR3 coding sequence is TGTGCCAGCAGCCGGACAGGAGTTAACTATGGCTACACCTTC. The encoded protein is CASSRTGVNYGYTF.

The chain combines TRBV19 with TRBJ2-7, with D perhaps matching TRBD1 (6 bases). CDR1 is LNHDA, CDR2 SQIVND, per germline (reference sequence). The CDR3 is 13 amino acids. Between the trimmed V and J ends, which lost 6 bases and 2 bases, there was a span of 11 bases. In DNA form, the CDR3 reads TGTGCCAGTAGGAGCGCAGGGGCCTACGAGCAGTACTTC. This codes for CASRSAGAYEQYF.

J is TRBJ1-4 and V is TRBV30; 7 nucleotides align to TRBD1. The CDR3 covers 15 residues. Germline CDR1 GTSNPN, CDR2 SVGIG (reference sequence). V lost 3 bases, J lost 0 bases, and 4 bases stayed unmatched. The CDR3 is CAWSWTGTTNEKLFF. Here the CDR3 DNA reads TGTGCCTGGAGCTGGACAGGCACAACTAATGAAAAACTGTTTTTT.

The chain uses TRBV7-8 and TRBJ2-3; a weak D match, TRBD2 (6 bases). The V end was cut by 7 bases, the J end by 7 bases, with 18 bases between. The CDR3 has 14 amino acids. The V gene's germline CDR1 is SGHVS and CDR2 FQNEAQ. The CDR3 nucleotides are TGTGCCAGCAATACTGGAGGGCCATTGAATACGCAGTATTTT. Its protein is CASNTGGPLNTQYF.

The V call is TRBV7-9, the J call TRBJ2-7; 9 nucleotides align to TRBD2. V lost 8 bases and J lost 3; bases outside the gene matches: 23. Germline-derived CDR1 and CDR2 are SEHNR and FQNEAQ (reference sequence). This CDR3 has 19 residues. DNA for the CDR3: TGTGCCAGCGGCGACCAAGCGGGAGGCTCCGCGCTTACTATCTACGAGCAGTACTTC. Translating it yields CASGDQAGGSALTIYEQYF.

This chain links TRBV9 with TRBJ1-1; D unresolved. The germline V gene has CDR1 SGDLS and CDR2 YYNGEE. The CDR3 spans 14 residues. V dropped 0 bases and J dropped 0 bases, with 6 bases sitting between them. Here the CDR3 reads CASSVDPLNTEAFF. CDR3 DNA: TGTGCCAGCAGCGTAGATCCCTTGAACACTGAAGCTTTCTTT.

The J gene is TRBJ1-1, the V gene TRBV9, with 8 bases lining up with TRBD1. Losses at the gene ends were 3 bases for V and 1 base for J; bases not matched to a gene: 8. Germline V lookup: CDR1 SGDLS, CDR2 YYNGEE. This CDR3 region has 16 residues. DNA for the CDR3: TGTGCCAGCAGCGGCCCGACAGGGGATACGAACACTGAAGCTTTCTTT. Its protein product is CASSGPTGDTNTEAFF. Together with reference TRBV9 and TRBJ1-1, the CDR3 gives the full variable domain: DSGVTQTPKHLITATGQRVTLRCSPRSGDLSVYWYQQSLDQGLQFLIQYYNGEERAKGNILERFSAQQFPDLHSELNLSSLELGDSALYFCASSGPTGDTNTEAFFGQGTRLTVV.

The chain employs TRBV28 and TRBJ2-5, with 8 bases matching TRBD1. The germline V gene has CDR1 MDHEN and CDR2 SYDVKM. V gave up 4 bases and J gave up 2 bases; unmatched junction bases: 12. This CDR3 is built from 17 residues. The CDR3, as DNA: TGTGCCAGCAGTTCGGACCGGGACAGGATTTTTCAAGAGACCCAGTACTTC. It yields the protein CASSSDRDRIFQETQYF.

This clone was seen only once. The chain carries TRBV7-9 and TRBJ2-5; TRBD1 matches at 7 bases. CDR3 length equals 13 residues. V shed 5 bases and J 5 bases; nucleotides not matched to a gene: 5. Germline CDR1 is SEHNR and CDR2 is FQNEAQ (reference sequence). In DNA, the CDR3 is TGTGCCAGCAGCCCTGACAGGGACGAGACCCAGTACTTC. Its translation: CASSPDRDETQYF.

Only a few counts were recorded for this clone. This chain joins TRBV6-4 and TRBJ2-1; D remains unclear. The CDR3 extends over 13 amino acids. V was trimmed by 0 bases and J by 6 bases, leaving 6 bases between them. Germline assignment: CDR1 MRHNA and CDR2 SNTAGT. CDR3 sequence: CASSDSSSNEQFF. The CDR3 DNA is TGTGCCAGCAGTGACTCGAGTAGCAATGAGCAGTTCTTC.

The rearrangement uses TRBV5-1 and TRBJ1-1; 7 bases fit TRBD1. Germline trimming cut 1 base from V and 5 bases from J; bases unmatched to any gene: 5. Looked up from germline, CDR1 is SGHRS and CDR2 is YFSETQ. The CDR3 has 14 residues. The CDR3 DNA reads TGCGCCAGCAGCTTGTGGGCAGGGGGAACTGAAGCTTTCTTT. Protein sequence: CASSLWAGGTEAFF.

This chain joins TRBV28 and TRBJ1-2, with no clear D. V lost 3 bases and J lost 3, with 17 bases in between. Germline lookup yields CDR1 MDHEN and CDR2 SYDVKM. CDR3 length: 16 amino acids. The CDR3 reads CASSLVLFTSYYGYTF. In DNA form, the CDR3 reads TGTGCCAGCAGTTTGGTGCTTTTTACATCATACTATGGCTACACCTTC.

The genes are TRBV7-2 and TRBJ1-6, with TRBD1 matching 9 bases. The CDR3 is made up of 18 amino acids. CDR1 is SGHTA, CDR2 FQGNSA, per germline. V lost 1 base and J lost 9; bases outside the gene matches: 13. In DNA, the CDR3 is TGTGCCAGCAGCTTAGAAGCCCCGGGACAGGGTCGCAGTTCACCCCTCCACTTT. Encoded protein: CASSLEAPGQGRSSPLHF.

The chain has TRBV29-1 and TRBJ2-5, with 7 bases that match TRBD2. Trimming removed 4 bases from V and 3 bases from J; junction bases left unmatched: 5. Germline values: CDR1 SQVTM, CDR2 ANQGSEA. The CDR3 is 13 amino acids. For the CDR3, the DNA is TGCAGCGTTGCAGCTAGCGGTAAAGAGACCCAGTACTTC. Its protein is CSVAASGKETQYF.

The chain is built from TRBV9 and TRBJ2-7, with D maybe TRBD2 (5 bases). V dropped 0 bases and J dropped 5 bases, with 15 bases sitting between them. The CDR3 is 15 residues long. Germline CDR1 is SGDLS and CDR2 is YYNGEE. The DNA for the CDR3 is TGTGCCAGCAGCGTAGGGACCGGGATTTCGGACGAGCAGTACTTC. Translated, it gives CASSVGTGISDEQYF.

The genes are TRBV6-5 and TRBJ2-7; maybe TRBD1 (6 bases). Germline V gene data show CDR1 as MNHEY and CDR2 as SVGAGI. This CDR3 region has 14 residues. V was shortened by 7 bases and J by 6 bases, with 19 bases between the two germline ends. Written as DNA, the CDR3 is TGTGCCAGCACCTCTCCAGGGGACAAAGGCGAGCAGTACTTC. Encoded protein: CASTSPGDKGEQYF.